The rows below give T cell receptor beta chains drawn from one sample of a study of blood T cell repertoires in COVID-19. Assay: immunoSEQ multiplex PCR; the TCRdb copy retains only in-frame clones and omits some. The data show 49,000 or so clones, 75% to 90% seen once. The sequencing sample was made of peripheral blood. The origin of the receptors is a man between 60 and 75 years old with active COVID-19. Both conserved end residues are part of each CDR3. The D gene is left open where the match is weak. For some rows the clone size is stated as once, few or many, or as a class when expanded; others skip it.

cdr3_nt: TGTGCCAGCAGCGTAGGAATCCCACAGGGTAGGACAGATACGCAGTATTTT; cdr3_aa: CASSVGIPQGRTDTQYF; d_call: -; clone_size: -; v_call: TRBV9; j_call: TRBJ2-3
cdr3_nt: TGTGCCAGTAGTATGATCGGACAGGGGGATGGCTACACCTTC; cdr3_aa: CASSMIGQGDGYTF; d_call: TRBD1; clone_size: few; v_call: TRBV19; j_call: TRBJ1-2
cdr3_nt: TGTGCGACGGGAGGGTGGTCCTACAATGAGCAGTTCTTC; cdr3_aa: CATGGWSYNEQFF; d_call: TRBD2; clone_size: once; v_call: TRBV19; j_call: TRBJ2-1
cdr3_nt: TGTGCCAGCAGTTACTCAAGCGGGCAACGCTACGAGCAGTACTTC; cdr3_aa: CASSYSSGQRYEQYF; d_call: -; clone_size: -; v_call: TRBV6-5; j_call: TRBJ2-7
cdr3_nt: TGTGCCAGCAGATTACAAGGGGGGGGGAACACTGAAGCTTTCTTT; cdr3_aa: CASRLQGGGNTEAFF; d_call: -; clone_size: -; v_call: TRBV6-5; j_call: TRBJ1-1
cdr3_nt: TGTGCCACCAGCGAGGGGGGGATGGGGCAGCCCCAGCATTTT; cdr3_aa: CATSEGGMGQPQHF; d_call: -; clone_size: -; v_call: TRBV15; j_call: TRBJ1-5
cdr3_nt: TGTGCCAGCAGCTCCCTGGCGGGAGGGCCGGGGAATGAGCAGTTCTTC; cdr3_aa: CASSSLAGGPGNEQFF; d_call: TRBD2; clone_size: few; v_call: TRBV7-9; j_call: TRBJ2-1
cdr3_nt: TGTGCCAGTAGTATTGGGTTCATGACTGGGAGCGCGGGCACTGAAGCTTTCTTT; cdr3_aa: CASSIGFMTGSAGTEAFF; d_call: -; clone_size: -; v_call: TRBV19; j_call: TRBJ1-1
cdr3_nt: TGTGCCAGCAGCATACGACTAGCGGGATACTACGAGCAGTACTTC; cdr3_aa: CASSIRLAGYYEQYF; d_call: TRBD2; clone_size: few; v_call: TRBV11-2; j_call: TRBJ2-7
cdr3_nt: TGTGCCAGCAGTTTGGCGGGGGGCCCAAGAGATACGCAGTATTTT; cdr3_aa: CASSLAGGPRDTQYF; d_call: TRBD2; clone_size: -; v_call: TRBV27; j_call: TRBJ2-3
cdr3_nt: TGTGCCAGCAGTCCAGGGGCCTATGGCTACACCTTC; cdr3_aa: CASSPGAYGYTF; d_call: -; clone_size: -; v_call: TRBV6-5; j_call: TRBJ1-2
cdr3_nt: TGCGCCAGCAGCTTGGGCGGCCTCGGGGGTACTTACGAGCAGTACTTC; cdr3_aa: CASSLGGLGGTYEQYF; d_call: -; clone_size: -; v_call: TRBV5-1; j_call: TRBJ2-7